This T cell receptor beta chain was obtained from a study of cytomegalovirus exposure and HLA in healthy donors. Study outcomes and limitations: The presence/absence work took it that sequencing depth was about the same across donors. Despite most TCR sequences being rare, some public TCRs occurred in many donors.

Germline CDR1 reads SGHTA; CDR2 reads FQGNSA. The CDR3 has 17 residues. V was pared by 5 bases and J by 1 base, with 9 bases of the junction left unmatched. The PCR used 60 Vbeta and 13 Jbeta primers. The method was immunoSEQ multiplex PCR; TCRdb's version includes in-frame clones alone and lacks a portion of them. In total, the table holds around 140,000 clones. Notes on this clone: Its antigen is still unknown.

At the time of sampling, donors were nominally healthy, though unrecorded immune exposures were likely. Sample: PBMCs. The chain uses TRBV7-2 and TRBJ2-2; 8 bases are a match to TRBD2. This clonotype was obtained from a male donor in good health and CMV-seronegative. CDR3 nucleotide sequence: TGTGCCAGCAGCACTAGGAGCGGGAGAAAGAACACCGGGGAGCTGTTTTTT. Its protein product is CASSTRSGRKNTGELFF.